The TCR beta chain under discussion was sequenced for a study of blood T cell repertoires in COVID-19. Whole-study context: The United States, Italy and Spain supplied acute and convalescent COVID-19 samples.

Germline CDR1 reads SEHNR; CDR2 reads FQNEAQ (reference sequence). The ends were cut back, 5 bases at V and 8 bases at J, with 13 bases in the middle. There are 13 residues in the CDR3. Original processing methods: The assay estimated nucleated cells by amplifying reference gene primers. This table comes from immunoSEQ multiplex PCR, and its TCRdb copy is limited to in-frame clones, with some not included. V, J and clone size are taken as reported in that table, and D and trimming were inferred from the DNA itself. The repertoire holds about 46,000 clones, with around 85% as singletons. Sequencing input: peripheral blood. The TCR originated in a human donor in a cohort sampled during active COVID-19. The donor label of this sample is uncertain. The V call is TRBV7-9, the J call TRBJ2-1, with no clear D. CDR3 DNA: TGTGCCAGCAGCCAGTTCCAGTTCGATGAGCAGTTCTTC. Translation gives CASSQFQFDEQFF.